The entry below describes one TCR beta chain. Its specificity is not known. These data come from a study of blood T cells in healthy people across ages. Study results and caveats: Naive and antigen-experienced cells were not separated, limiting conclusive comparison.

Germline CDR1 reads DFQATT; CDR2 reads SNEGSKA (reference sequence). The CDR3 is 18 amino acids. For the second PCR, which ran for about 6 to 11 cycles, a sample-barcoded 5' primer and a J-beta primer mix were used. Each cDNA was tagged by a template-switch adaptor containing 12 random nucleotides. Every sample produced at least 2.5 million CDR3-containing paired-end reads. In TCRdb, the 5' RACE reads were re-called with MiXCR into one record per CDR3 protein. Of about 1,500,000 distinct CDR3 sequences listed, 42% are singletons. The chain recombines TRBV20-1 with TRBJ2-1; the match to TRBD2 covers 10 bases. The DNA end is more similar to TRBJ2-7, so the J call may be wrong. The sequenced sample consisted of blood. This TCR was sampled from a young woman in good health. The CDR3 DNA follows: TGCAGTGCTAGACAGGCTAGCGGGGGTCTGGGATCCTACAATGAGCAGTACTTC. Translated: CSARQASGGLGSYNEQYF.